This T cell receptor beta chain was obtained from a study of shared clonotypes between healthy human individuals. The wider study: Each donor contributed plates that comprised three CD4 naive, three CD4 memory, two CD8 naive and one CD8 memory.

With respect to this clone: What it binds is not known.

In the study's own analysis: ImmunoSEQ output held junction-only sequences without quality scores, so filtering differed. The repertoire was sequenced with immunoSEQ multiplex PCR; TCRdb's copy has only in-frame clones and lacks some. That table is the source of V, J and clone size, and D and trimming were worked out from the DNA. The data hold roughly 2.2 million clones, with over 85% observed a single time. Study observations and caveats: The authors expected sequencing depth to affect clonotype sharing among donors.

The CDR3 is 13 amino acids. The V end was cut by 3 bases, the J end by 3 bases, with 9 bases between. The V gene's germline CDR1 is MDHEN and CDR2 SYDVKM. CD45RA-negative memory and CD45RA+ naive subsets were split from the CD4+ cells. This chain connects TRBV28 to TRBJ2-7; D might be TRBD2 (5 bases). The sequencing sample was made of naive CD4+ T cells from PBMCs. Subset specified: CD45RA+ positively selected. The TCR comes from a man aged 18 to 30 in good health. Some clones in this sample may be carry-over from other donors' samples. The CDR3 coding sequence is TGTGCCAGCAGTTTGCGGGTAGACTACGAGCAGTACTTC. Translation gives CASSLRVDYEQYF.